The 9 T cell receptor beta chains below were found in one sample sequenced in a study of cytomegalovirus exposure and HLA in healthy donors. The PCR used 60 Vbeta and 13 Jbeta primers. Sequencing used immunoSEQ multiplex PCR; TCRdb keeps in-frame clones, though not all of them. The sample contains under 150,000 clones, 75% to 85% of which appear only once. Sequencing was done on a sample of PBMCs. The source of these receptors is a male donor in good health and CMV-seronegative.

The V gene is TRBV4-2, the J gene TRBJ2-3, with 7 bases matching TRBD2. CDR1 and CDR2 from the germline V gene are LGHNA and YNFKEQ. CDR3 length: 15 amino acids. Trimming removed 4 bases from V and 0 bases from J; junction bases left unmatched: 4. The CDR3 sequence: CASSPGGGSTDTQYF. The CDR3 DNA is TGTGCCAGCAGCCCGGGCGGGGGTAGCACAGATACGCAGTATTTT.

The chain links TRBV4-1 to TRBJ2-3; 10 nucleotides match TRBD2. The CDR3 totals 16 residues. In germline, CDR1 is MGHRA, CDR2 YSYEKL. Unmatched junction bases numbered 6, after V lost 0 bases and J lost 6 bases. CDR3 loop: CASSQDQRGGRDTQYF. The CDR3 region has the DNA TGCGCCAGCAGCCAAGATCAGCGGGGGGGCCGGGATACGCAGTATTTT.

This clone occurred a few times. The chain employs TRBV9 and TRBJ1-5; possible D gene TRBD1, 6 bases. This CDR3 region has 15 residues. Germline-derived CDR1 and CDR2 are SGDLS and YYNGEE. V dropped 3 bases and J dropped 6 bases, with 16 bases sitting between them. The CDR3: CASSASQGTSQPQHF. DNA of the CDR3: TGTGCCAGCAGCGCCTCACAGGGCACAAGTCAGCCCCAGCATTTT.

This clone was detected only once. The rearrangement joins TRBV18 to TRBJ2-1; 10 bases fit TRBD1. V lost 5 bases, J lost 4 bases, and 8 bases stayed unmatched. Germline V gene data show CDR1 as KGHSH and CDR2 as LQKENI. This CDR3 has 16 amino acids. The CDR3 spells CASSAGTGANYNEQFF. In nucleotides, the CDR3 is TGTGCCAGCTCAGCCGGGACAGGGGCAAATTACAATGAGCAGTTCTTC.

The chain joins TRBV25-1 to TRBJ1-4; maybe TRBD1 (6 bases). With 4 bases removed from V and 7 bases from J, the gap between germline ends came to 10 bases. CDR1 is MGHDK and CDR2 is SYGVNS in the germline V gene. This CDR3 spans 13 amino acids. CDR3 in amino acids: CASSVQGSEKLFF. The CDR3 coding sequence is TGTGCCAGCAGTGTGCAGGGGAGTGAAAAACTGTTTTTT.

This chain connects TRBV5-4 to TRBJ2-5, with 7 nucleotides matching TRBD1. The CDR3 consists of 13 residues. CDR1 is SGHNT, CDR2 YYREEE, per germline (reference sequence). The trim removed 5 bases at V and 2 bases at J, leaving 3 bases unmatched. The CDR3 DNA reads as TGTGCCAGCAGGAGGGGACAGCAAGAGACCCAGTACTTC. It is translated as CASRRGQQETQYF.

The chain recombines TRBV7-3 with TRBJ2-2; no clear D. This CDR3 is built from 14 residues. Trimming removed 5 bases at V and 3 bases at J, with 10 bases between. Per germline, CDR1 SGHTA and CDR2 FQGTGA. CDR3 nucleotide sequence: TGTGCCAGCAGCCCGATAGGAGACACCGGGGAGCTGTTTTTT. It codes for CASSPIGDTGELFF.

The CDR3 region is CASASGGLAGANVLTF. In DNA, the CDR3 is TGTGCCAGCGCCTCGGGGGGGCTAGCTGGGGCCAACGTCCTGACTTTC. The chain combines TRBV27 with TRBJ2-6; 8 bases line up with TRBD2. CDR1 is MNHEY and CDR2 is SMNVEV in the germline V gene (reference sequence). This CDR3 spans 16 amino acids. V shed 8 bases, J shed 2 bases, and the junction held 8 bases outside the gene matches.

A few counts support this clone. The V gene is TRBV5-1, the J gene TRBJ2-7; D call uncertain. The germline CDR1 and CDR2 sequences are SGHRS and YFSETQ. The germline V and J ends were trimmed by 0 bases and 5 bases, with 9 bases remaining between them. The CDR3 runs 13 residues. CDR3 sequence: CASSLARQDEQYF. The CDR3 bases are TGCGCCAGCAGCTTGGCCCGGCAGGACGAGCAGTACTTC.